The clone carrying this TCR beta chain was seen at least ten times. The antigen is not known. The data derive from a study of identical twins. Study outcomes and limitations: Compared with unrelated sharing, twin-shared out-of-frame alpha sequences had more low-probability sequences. The study found weaker excess twin sharing in beta out-of-frame sequences. While abundant cord blood beta clonotypes carried fewer insertions, memory repertoires showed no such pattern. The models gave estimates that fell short of the out-of-frame TCR alpha sharing seen in monozygotic twins.

TCRdb re-derived calls from the 5' RACE reads in MiXCR, one entry per CDR3 protein. This table holds 100,000 or so distinct CDR3 sequences, 5.9% found once. CDR3 length: 17 residues. Per germline, CDR1 MDHEN and CDR2 SYDVKM. V trimming: 6 bases; J trimming: 6 bases; junction bases outside the gene matches: 19. The chain carries TRBV28 and TRBJ1-1, with 7 bases aligning to TRBD1. This receptor was obtained from a woman between 45 and 60 years old in good health. Sequencing was carried out using memory T cells sorted from blood. This chain's CDR3 is CASSPWDSRAKGAEAFF. The CDR3 nucleotides read TGTGCCAGCAGCCCCTGGGACAGTAGGGCCAAGGGGGCTGAAGCTTTCTTT.